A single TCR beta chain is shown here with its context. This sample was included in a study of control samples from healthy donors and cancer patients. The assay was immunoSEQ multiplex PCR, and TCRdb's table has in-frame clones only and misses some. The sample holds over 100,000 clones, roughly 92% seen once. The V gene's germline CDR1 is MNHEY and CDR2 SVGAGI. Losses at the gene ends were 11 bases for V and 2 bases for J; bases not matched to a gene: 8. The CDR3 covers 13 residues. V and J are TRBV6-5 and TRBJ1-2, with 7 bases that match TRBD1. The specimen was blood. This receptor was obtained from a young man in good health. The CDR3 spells CASQPGQNYGYTF. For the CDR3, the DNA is TGTGCCTCCCAACCGGGACAGAACTATGGCTACACCTTC.